This entry lists 12 T cell receptor beta chains sequenced from one sample in a study of cytomegalovirus exposure and HLA in healthy donors. Assay used: immunoSEQ multiplex PCR; TCRdb lists only in-frame clones, some missing. The repertoire has roughly 50,000 clones, 93% of them found once; the top ten carry more than 1.5%. Source material: PBMCs. These receptors were collected from a young woman in good health and CMV-seropositive.

The gene calls are TRBV16 and TRBJ2-1, with no clear D. Trimming shortened V by 0 bases and J by 7 bases, and 4 bases separated the two germline ends. The CDR3 has 12 amino acids. CDR1 and CDR2 from the germline V gene are KGHSY and FQNENV. CDR3 nucleotides: TGTGCCAGCAGCCAATCCTCGAATGAGCAGTTCTTC. Translated, it gives CASSQSSNEQFF.

This sequence joins TRBV27 and TRBJ1-2; 10 nucleotides line up with TRBD1. V trimming: 5 bases; J trimming: 8 bases; junction bases outside the gene matches: 14. The CDR3 sequence is 16 residues long. CDR1 is MNHEY, CDR2 SMNVEV, per germline (reference sequence). CDR3 loop: CASSPVTGGGIQGYTF. Here the CDR3 DNA reads TGTGCCAGCAGTCCCGTGACAGGGGGCGGAATCCAAGGCTACACCTTC.

V gene TRBV5-1 combines with J gene TRBJ1-2, with TRBD1 as a possible D gene (6 bases). The CDR3 extends over 15 amino acids. Trimming stripped 0 bases from V and 4 bases from J, with 13 bases between. Germline V lookup: CDR1 SGHRS, CDR2 YFSETQ. The CDR3 spells CASSLARGAAYGYTF. The CDR3 nucleotides are TGCGCCAGCAGCTTGGCCAGGGGCGCAGCCTATGGCTACACCTTC.

The CDR3 region has the DNA TGTGCCAGCAGCTTAGCGGGACAGGGGGCCAAAAACATTCAGTACTTC. This translates into CASSLAGQGAKNIQYF. The chain is built from TRBV7-2 and TRBJ2-4; 10 nucleotides match TRBD1. This CDR3 is built from 16 residues. V gave up 0 bases and J gave up 1 base; unmatched junction bases: 0. From germline, CDR1 is SGHTA and CDR2 FQGNSA. Complete variable domain (other parts from reference TRBV7-2 and TRBJ2-4): GAGVSQSPSNKVTEKGKDVELRCDPISGHTALYWYRQSLGQGLEFLIYFQGNSAPDKSGLPSDRFSAERTGGSVSTLTIQRTQQEDSAVYLCASSLAGQGAKNIQYFGAGTRLSVL.

The chain combines TRBV7-2 with TRBJ2-3; TRBD2 matches at 13 bases. The V and J ends lost 5 bases and 11 bases, in that order; junction bases with no gene match: 13. This CDR3 comprises 16 residues. Germline-derived CDR1 and CDR2 are SGHTA and FQGNSA. CDR3 bases: TGTGCCAGCAGCACCAGGACTAGCGGGGGAACGGTCGAGCAGTATTTT. Amino acids: CASSTRTSGGTVEQYF.

V and J are TRBV6-5 and TRBJ1-1; 10 bases map to TRBD1. V was clipped by 5 bases and J by 4 bases; unmatched bases: 7. The CDR3 is 15 amino acids. Germline lookup yields CDR1 MNHEY and CDR2 SVGAGI. The CDR3 here is CASSTKTGGFTEAFF. DNA for the CDR3: TGTGCCAGCAGTACCAAGACAGGGGGCTTCACTGAAGCTTTCTTT.

This clone was observed a single time. V gene TRBV7-9 combines with J gene TRBJ1-1; no clear D gene. V lost 1 base and J 5 bases, leaving 8 bases between the germline ends. CDR3 length: 13 residues. The germline CDR1 and CDR2 sequences are SEHNR and FQNEAQ (reference sequence). The CDR3 sequence: CASSLVWRTEAFF. CDR3 sequence (DNA): TGTGCCAGCAGCTTAGTATGGAGGACTGAAGCTTTCTTT.

The rearrangement joins TRBV5-4 to TRBJ2-5; TRBD2 agrees at 10 bases. After removal of 2 bases from V and 5 bases from J, the junction contained 6 bases not matched to a gene. Per germline, CDR1 SGHNT and CDR2 YYREEE (reference sequence). The CDR3 consists of 15 residues. The DNA of the CDR3 is TGTGCCAGCAGCTTCCCCTTAGCGGGGGGCGAGACCCAGTACTTC. Protein product: CASSFPLAGGETQYF.

The chain joins TRBV2 to TRBJ1-5, with TRBD1 as a possible D gene (5 bases). Trimming pared 4 bases from V and 8 bases from J, leaving 15 bases between. CDR3 length: 14 amino acids. In germline, CDR1 is SNHLY, CDR2 FYNNEI. In nucleotides, the CDR3 is TGTGCCAGCAGTGGTGGGGCAGTGGTTGAGCCCCAGCATTTT. Translation: CASSGGAVVEPQHF.

The genes are TRBV5-1 and TRBJ1-3; unclear D gene. The length of the CDR3 is 14 residues. From germline, CDR1 is SGHRS and CDR2 YFSETQ. Trimming took off 6 bases at V and 4 bases at J, with 14 bases between the two ends. In nucleotides, the CDR3 is TGCGCCAGCACCTCCGACATATCAGGAAACACCATATATTTT. Its protein product is CASTSDISGNTIYF.

The chain employs TRBV13 and TRBJ2-7; 8 bases agree with TRBD2. The CDR3 covers 14 residues. Losses at the gene ends were 5 bases for V and 5 bases for J; bases not matched to a gene: 8. The germline V gene encodes CDR1 PRHDT and CDR2 FYEKMQ (reference sequence). This chain's CDR3 is CASSKAGAGDEQYF. In nucleotides, the CDR3 is TGTGCCAGCAGCAAAGCGGGGGCGGGGGACGAGCAGTACTTC.

This sequence joins TRBV6-5 and TRBJ1-5; 8 nucleotides align to TRBD1. Germline loops: CDR1 MNHEY, CDR2 SVGAGI. V was pared by 6 bases and J by 3 bases, with 4 bases of the junction left unmatched. CDR3 size: 14 residues. The CDR3 spells CASSWTGINQPQHF. CDR3 nucleotides: TGTGCCAGCAGCTGGACAGGGATCAATCAGCCCCAGCATTTT.